This is a list of T cell receptor beta chains from one sample in a study of PD-1 blockade in classical Hodgkin lymphoma. The assay was immunoSEQ multiplex PCR, and TCRdb's table has in-frame clones only and misses some. The table includes about 99,000 clones, about four fifths detected once. The sample consisted of peripheral blood mononuclear cells (PBMCs), taken before the second cycle of nivolumab. The receptors come from a human donor with classical Hodgkin lymphoma. CDR3s include the opening cysteine and the closing phenylalanine or tryptophan. Fields, in order: V gene, J gene, D gene, clone size, CDR3 protein, CDR3 DNA. A D gene is named only where the DNA matches it firmly. A row's size may be missing; if present it is once, few, many or a size class.

TRBV11-2	TRBJ2-1	TRBD2	few	CASSSGSGRGSDEQFF	TGTGCCAGCAGCTCAGGGAGCGGGAGGGGTTCAGATGAGCAGTTCTTC
TRBV5-1	TRBJ2-7	.	.	CASSLVQGNPYEQYF	TGCGCCAGCAGCTTGGTCCAGGGAAACCCCTACGAGCAGTACTTC
TRBV7-2	TRBJ1-1	.	few	CASSPTGNTEAFF	TGTGCCAGCAGCCCCACAGGGAACACTGAAGCTTTCTTT
TRBV29-1	TRBJ1-1	TRBD1	.	CSVRQGADTEAFF	TGCAGCGTTCGACAGGGGGCAGACACTGAAGCTTTCTTT
TRBV28	TRBJ1-2	.	.	CASSSPRAEVPNYGYTF	TGTGCCAGCAGTTCCCCCAGGGCGGAGGTCCCTAACTATGGCTACACCTTC
TRBV4-3	TRBJ2-2	.	large	CASSQDRAHPVGRELFF	TGCGCCAGCAGCCAAGACCGGGCCCATCCGGTGGGGCGGGAGCTGTTTTTT
TRBV7-2	TRBJ2-3	.	.	CASSLLGTDTQYF	TGTGCCAGCAGCTTACTAGGAACAGATACGCAGTATTTT
TRBV20-1	TRBJ2-1	.	.	CSLMNEQFF	TGCAGTCTTATGAATGAGCAGTTCTTC
TRBV7-6	TRBJ2-7	TRBD2	.	CASSLMREDEQYF	TGTGCCAGCAGCTTAATGCGGGAGGACGAGCAGTACTTC
TRBV7-2	TRBJ2-2	.	.	CASSLIPNTGELFF	TGTGCCAGCAGCTTAATCCCAAACACCGGGGAGCTGTTTTTT
TRBV5-4	TRBJ2-1	TRBD2	.	CASSWGLASSSYNEQFF	TGTGCCAGCAGCTGGGGACTAGCGTCGAGCTCCTACAATGAGCAGTTCTTC
TRBV18	TRBJ2-1	TRBD1	.	CASSQTGGAVRDEQFF	TGTGCCAGCTCGCAAACAGGGGGCGCGGTTCGGGATGAGCAGTTCTTC
TRBV5-1	TRBJ1-1	.	.	CASSRAGNTEAFF	TGCGCCAGCAGCCGGGCGGGGAACACTGAAGCTTTCTTT
TRBV30	TRBJ1-5	.	few	CAWRGPGVAQPQHF	TGTGCCTGGAGGGGGCCGGGTGTGGCTCAGCCCCAGCATTTT
TRBV6-1	TRBJ2-1	TRBD2	.	CASSEQLAGLYNEQFF	TGTGCCAGCAGTGAACAACTAGCGGGCTTATACAATGAGCAGTTCTTC
TRBV10-3	TRBJ1-2	.	.	CAISSDSNYGYTF	TGTGCCATCAGTTCGGACTCTAACTATGGCTACACCTTC
TRBV5-1	TRBJ1-1	TRBD1	.	CASSLQGLEAFF	TGCGCCAGCAGCTTACAGGGGCTCGAAGCTTTCTTT
TRBV7-2	TRBJ2-7	TRBD1	once	CASSARTGSYEQYF	TGTGCCAGCAGCGCCAGGACAGGCTCCTACGAGCAGTACTTC
TRBV6-5	TRBJ2-7	.	once	CASSYSHSYEQYF	TGTGCCAGCAGTTACTCACATTCCTACGAGCAGTACTTC
TRBV30	TRBJ1-1	TRBD1	few	CALRDSNTEAFF	TGTGCCTTACGGGACAGCAACACTGAAGCTTTCTTT
TRBV5-1	TRBJ2-1	.	.	CASSPETALDNEQFF	TGCGCCAGCAGCCCGGAGACAGCTCTAGACAATGAGCAGTTCTTC
TRBV6-1	TRBJ2-1	TRBD2	.	CASSEVGTSYNEQFF	TGTGCCAGCAGTGAAGTGGGGACTAGCTACAATGAGCAGTTCTTC
TRBV7-9	TRBJ1-2	.	.	CASSVGGNYGYTF	TGTGCCAGCAGCGTAGGGGGAAACTATGGCTACACCTTC
TRBV10-3	TRBJ1-2	.	.	CAISESAGFGYTF	TGTGCCATCAGTGAGTCAGCAGGGTTTGGCTACACCTTC
TRBV19	TRBJ2-7	TRBD2	.	CASAGLAGVSRKYEQYF	TGTGCCAGCGCGGGACTAGCGGGAGTATCCAGAAAGTACGAGCAGTACTTC
TRBV19	TRBJ2-7	.	.	CASSIGTTYEQYF	TGTGCCAGTAGTATCGGGACCACCTACGAGCAGTACTTC